Presented here are 12 T cell receptor beta chains from one specimen sequenced in a study of OX40 agonist ivuxolimab in advanced cancers. Libraries were made using the immunoSEQ multiplex PCR assay. Not all clones reach the TCRdb copy of this immuneACCESS table, which keeps in-frame sequences only. Checked studies attribute under half of the gap to unresolved V genes and leave the rest unexplained. This sample has some 70,000 clones in its table, and 80% to 90% of those were observed once. In total, the top ten clones hold approximately 2.6% of the sample. The source was CD4+ or CD8+ T cells sorted from blood, collected in a trial of the OX40 agonist ivuxolimab. The receptors were gathered from an adult with an advanced solid tumor such as melanoma, head and neck, liver or kidney cancer.

This clone turned up a few times. The V gene is TRBV5-1, the J gene TRBJ2-7, with D maybe TRBD1 (5 bases). The CDR3 runs 14 residues. Trimming cost V 7 bases and J 3 bases, with 17 bases left between them. Germline CDR1 is SGHRS and CDR2 is YFSETQ. The chain's CDR3 is CASGPDSIDYEQYF. CDR3 DNA: TGCGCCAGCGGACCTGACAGTATTGACTACGAGCAGTACTTC.

This chain uses TRBV19 with TRBJ2-7, with D maybe TRBD2 (6 bases). From germline, CDR1 is LNHDA and CDR2 SQIVND (reference sequence). Trimming removed 0 bases at V and 1 base at J, with 13 bases between. The CDR3 covers 16 residues. This chain's CDR3 is CASSIDMTSRSYEQYF. The CDR3 DNA sequence: TGTGCCAGTAGTATAGATATGACTAGTAGATCCTACGAGCAGTACTTC.

The chain is built from TRBV28 and TRBJ1-5; 9 bases line up with TRBD1. V was clipped by 2 bases and J by 6 bases; unmatched bases: 5. This CDR3 spans 15 amino acids. Germline V CDR1 and CDR2: MDHEN, SYDVKM. The CDR3, as DNA: TGTGCCAGCAGTTTACCCGACAGGGGGAGTCAGCCCCAGCATTTT. Protein sequence: CASSLPDRGSQPQHF.

CDR3 bases: TGTGCCAGCTCACCGGGACAGGGGGCGAACGAGCAGTACTTC. The encoded protein is CASSPGQGANEQYF. The chain links TRBV18 to TRBJ2-7; TRBD1 matches at 12 bases. Germline V gives CDR1 KGHSH, CDR2 LQKENI. CDR3 length: 14 residues. V dropped 3 bases and J dropped 5; count of bases not matched to a gene: 2.

This chain connects TRBV6-1 to TRBJ1-2, with 8 bases matching TRBD1. This CDR3 is 15 amino acids long. CDR1 is MNHNS, CDR2 SASEGT, per germline. The V segment lost 2 bases and the J segment 7 bases; nucleotides outside the gene matches: 9. CDR3: CASSEFFQGAFGYTF. The CDR3 DNA sequence: TGTGCCAGCAGTGAATTTTTTCAGGGGGCCTTTGGCTACACCTTC.

This chain connects TRBV4-2 to TRBJ2-1; D perhaps matches TRBD2 (6 bases). The CDR3 consists of 15 residues. The germline V and J ends were trimmed by 4 bases and 5 bases, with 15 bases remaining between them. Germline values: CDR1 LGHNA, CDR2 YNFKEQ. The CDR3 sequence: CASSPERAWDNEQFF. CDR3 bases: TGTGCCAGCAGCCCAGAGCGGGCTTGGGACAATGAGCAGTTCTTC.

The chain recombines TRBV18 with TRBJ1-4, with TRBD1 as a possible D gene (6 bases). V dropped 6 bases and J dropped 8 bases, with 19 bases sitting between them. From germline, CDR1 is KGHSH and CDR2 LQKENI. The CDR3 totals 15 residues. CDR3 bases: TGTGCCAGCTCGCCAACTACAGGGCGTCACGAAAAACTGTTTTTT. This gives the protein CASSPTTGRHEKLFF.

CDR3 sequence (DNA): TGTGCCAGCAGTGCCCCAGGGGGCGCTGGGAATGGCTACACCTTC. Protein: CASSAPGGAGNGYTF. V and J are TRBV2 and TRBJ1-2; TRBD1 matches 8 bases. The junction had 10 bases not matched to a gene; V was cut back by 4 bases and J by 6 bases. The germline V gene has CDR1 SNHLY and CDR2 FYNNEI. The CDR3 length is 15 residues. The full variable domain, in which reference TRBV2 and TRBJ1-2 provide the parts outside the CDR3, is EPEVTQTPSHQVTQMGQEVILRCVPISNHLYFYWYRQILGQKVEFLVSFYNNEISEKSEIFDDQFSVERPDGSNFTLKIRSTKLEDSAMYFCASSAPGGAGNGYTFGSGTRLTVV.

The V and J genes are TRBV25-1 and TRBJ2-7; D could derive from TRBD1 or TRBD2 (6 bases each). With 6 bases removed from V and 4 bases from J, the gap between germline ends came to 19 bases. Germline V gene sequence: CDR1 MGHDK, CDR2 SYGVNS. The CDR3 contains 15 residues. CDR3 loop: CASSPPGAGEYEQYF. CDR3 in DNA: TGTGCCAGCAGCCCCCCGGGGGCAGGGGAGTACGAGCAGTACTTC.

V and J are TRBV28 and TRBJ1-2, with unresolved D. V was cut by 3 bases and J by 4 bases, with 15 bases left in between. Germline CDR1 is MDHEN and CDR2 is SYDVKM. This CDR3 is built from 15 residues. The CDR3 DNA reads TGTGCCAGCAGTTTCGTAGGACGGGCCCTCTATGGCTACACCTTC. It is translated as CASSFVGRALYGYTF.

The rearrangement joins TRBV7-3 to TRBJ1-1; tentatively, D is TRBD1 (5 bases). The germline gives CDR1 SGHTA, CDR2 FQGTGA. The CDR3 length is 14 residues. V gave up 5 bases and J gave up 2 bases, with 12 bases separating them. CDR3 residues: CASSQRGGNTEAFF. The CDR3 DNA is TGTGCCAGCAGCCAGAGGGGTGGCAACACTGAAGCTTTCTTT.

The chain carries TRBV2 and TRBJ1-1; D unclear. CDR3 length equals 12 residues. The germline V gene has CDR1 SNHLY and CDR2 FYNNEI. Trimming left V 8 bases short and J 10 bases short, with 17 bases between. DNA of the CDR3: TGTGCCAGCTCCGCTCCCAGTTCCGGAGCTTTCTTT. It encodes CASSAPSSGAFF.